There are a few counts of the clone carrying this T cell receptor beta chain. Its antigen remains unidentified. This beta chain slipped into a library made for alpha chains as a stray read, so its size is not meaningful. This CDR3 is built from 16 residues. V dropped 5 bases and J dropped 6; count of bases not matched to a gene: 7. CDR1 LGHDT and CDR2 YNNKEL come from the germline V gene (reference sequence). This record comes from a study of spatial heterogeneity in lung cancer. Study in general: Raw sequencing reads included, on average, more than 8.5 appearances of each unique TCR and UMI combination.

Study-level findings and limits: Ubiquitous expanded tumor TCRs appeared in blood more at resection than follow-up.

Time point noted: blood at routine non-recurrence follow-up after resection. Whole RNA was taken from tumor, nontumor lung or frozen PBMC; it was then sequenced unsorted. Single TCR cDNA molecules each had their own unique molecular identifier. TCRdb used MiXCR to reprocess the 5' RACE reads, holding one entry per CDR3 protein. This table holds 2,600 or so distinct CDR3 sequences, about 54% found once. The material sequenced was PBMCs, taken at follow-up. The sequence came from a female donor with early-stage non-small cell lung cancer. V usage is TRBV3-1 and J usage is TRBJ2-3; TRBD2 aligns across 14 bases. CDR3 nucleotide sequence: TGTGCCAGCAGCTGGGGACTAGCGGGAGTCAGCGATACGCAGTATTTT. Protein product: CASSWGLAGVSDTQYF.